A single TCR beta chain is shown here with its context. This beta chain is a stray read from a library made for alpha chains; its abundance is not meaningful. This sample was included in a study of HIV-infected patients and healthy controls. No cell fractionation was done, so the repertoire covers all unsorted peripheral blood T cells. Reverse transcription used roughly 480 ng RNA and constant-region primers for alpha and beta. Each of the alpha and beta chains got its own library through chain-specific third strand synthesis with indices. A 5' RACE adapter with a random hexamer and the SP2 primer site was joined to cDNA. TCRdb re-derived calls from the 5' RACE reads in MiXCR, one entry per CDR3 protein. The sample has 350 to 500 distinct CDR3 sequences, less than 75% seen once. The sequenced sample was blood, obtained before antiretroviral therapy. The TCR originated in an adult with HIV infection.

DNA for the CDR3: TGTGCCAGCAGTTCCCTCCTGAGGCAGGCCTCCTACAATGAGCAGTTCTTC. Translation: CASSSLLRQASYNEQFF. The rearrangement uses TRBV27 and TRBJ2-1; the D is unclear. The germline CDR1 and CDR2 sequences are MNHEY and SMNVEV (reference sequence). This CDR3 has 17 amino acids. The V end lost 4 bases, the J end lost 0 bases, and 16 bases lay between the germline ends.